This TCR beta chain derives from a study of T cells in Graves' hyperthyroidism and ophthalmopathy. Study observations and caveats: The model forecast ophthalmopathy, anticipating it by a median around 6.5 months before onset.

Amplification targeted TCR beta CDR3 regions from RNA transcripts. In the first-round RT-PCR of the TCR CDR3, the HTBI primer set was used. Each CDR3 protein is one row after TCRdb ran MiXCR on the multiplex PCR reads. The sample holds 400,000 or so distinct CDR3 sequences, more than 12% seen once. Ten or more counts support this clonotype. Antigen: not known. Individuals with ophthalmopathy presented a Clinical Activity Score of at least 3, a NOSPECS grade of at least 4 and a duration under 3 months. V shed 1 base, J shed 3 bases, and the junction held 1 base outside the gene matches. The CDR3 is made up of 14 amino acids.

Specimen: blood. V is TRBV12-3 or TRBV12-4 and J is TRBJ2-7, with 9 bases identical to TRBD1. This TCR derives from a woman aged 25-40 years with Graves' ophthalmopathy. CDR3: CASSLETGGYEQYF. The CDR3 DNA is TGTGCCAGCAGTTTAGAGACAGGGGGCTACGAGCAGTACTTC.